The sequence of this T cell receptor beta chain was determined in a study of a mutant IDH1 vaccine in newly diagnosed glioma. Study-wide background: First vaccine doses came 4-6 weeks after radiotherapy alone, or with temozolomide cycles. The earlier regimen, radiotherapy, temozolomide, or both, was most often both. Study results and caveats: Of all patients, 93.3% showed vaccine-induced immune responses.

Germline V gene sequence: CDR1 SGHAT, CDR2 FQDESV (reference sequence). Deletions cut 3 bases from V and 2 bases from J, with 10 bases between. The CDR3 loop spans 15 amino acids. The assay was immunoSEQ multiplex PCR, and TCRdb's table has in-frame clones only and misses some. This sample yields 10,000 to 15,000 clones, of which 70% to 80% are seen a single time; approximately 4.1% belongs to the top ten. In this sample, this clone turned up a few times. What it binds is unknown. The time point: week 47, end of study. The vaccine gave 300 ug of a 20-mer mutant IDH1 peptide subcutaneously per dose. Vaccination of patients was performed eight times, in weeks 1, 3, 5, 7, 11, 15, 19 and 23.

This rearrangement joins TRBV11-1 to TRBJ2-2; TRBD1 is a possible D gene (6 bases). This sequence originates from a woman aged 40-49 years with glioma. Sequencing was performed on PBMCs, taken from a glioma patient whose treatment included an IDH1 peptide vaccine. Written as DNA, the CDR3 is TGTGCCAGCAGCTTCGGACAGCATAACACCGGGGAGCTGTTTTTT. It codes for CASSFGQHNTGELFF.